The 20 T cell receptor beta chains below were found in one sample sequenced in a study of blood T cell repertoires in COVID-19. Repertoires were generated with immunoSEQ multiplex PCR, while TCRdb's copy carries only in-frame clones and drops some. This table has 80,000 to 90,000 clones, around 86% appearing once. The sequencing sample was made of peripheral blood. These receptors came from a woman in her sixties or seventies with acute or convalescent COVID-19.

The chain joins TRBV7-6 to TRBJ1-3; the match to TRBD1 covers 7 bases. CDR3 size: 16 residues. Trimming took 4 bases from V and 4 from J; bases not matched to a gene: 10. The germline CDR1 and CDR2 sequences are SGHVS and FNYEAQ. CDR3 amino acids: CASSSQSRGAGNTIYF. CDR3 DNA: TGTGCCAGCAGCTCACAATCCAGGGGGGCAGGAAACACCATATATTTT.

V usage is TRBV7-9 and J usage is TRBJ1-5, with 7 nucleotides matching TRBD1. This CDR3 has 13 residues. CDR1 and CDR2 from the germline V gene are SEHNR and FQNEAQ (reference sequence). Germline trimming cut 3 bases from V and 7 bases from J; bases unmatched to any gene: 3. Written as DNA, the CDR3 is TGTGCCAGCAGCTTGACAGGGCAGCAGCCCCAGCATTTT. This translates into CASSLTGQQPQHF.

The rearrangement links TRBV11-2 to TRBJ2-1; D perhaps matches TRBD1 (6 bases). The germline gives CDR1 SGHAT, CDR2 FQNNGV. V lost 5 bases to trimming and J lost 5 bases, with 13 bases between them. The CDR3 has 14 residues. The CDR3 nucleotides read TGTGCCAGCAGCCTTTCTACAGGGAACAATGAGCAGTTCTTC. Translation gives CASSLSTGNNEQFF.

This clone was seen more than once but under ten times. The chain's CDR3 is CSASFQGREKLFF. Written as DNA, the CDR3 is TGCAGTGCTAGTTTTCAGGGCAGGGAAAAACTGTTTTTT. This chain links TRBV20-1 with TRBJ1-4; a possible D gene is TRBD1 (5 bases). V lost 3 bases to trimming and J lost 8 bases, with 13 bases between them. The germline gives CDR1 DFQATT, CDR2 SNEGSKA (reference sequence). The CDR3 is 13 amino acids.

The V and J genes are TRBV11-2 and TRBJ2-2, with D unresolved. The V gene's germline CDR1 is SGHAT and CDR2 FQNNGV. The ends were cut back, 6 bases at V and 4 bases at J, with 9 bases in the middle. The CDR3 consists of 13 residues. CDR3 region: CASSRSSTGELFF. CDR3 DNA: TGTGCCAGCAGTCGGTCTAGCACCGGGGAGCTGTTTTTT.

V usage is TRBV27 and J usage is TRBJ1-2, with D perhaps TRBD1 (5 bases). This CDR3 is built from 13 residues. V was trimmed by 5 bases and J by 9 bases, leaving 16 bases between them. Per the germline V gene, CDR1 is MNHEY and CDR2 is SMNVEV (reference sequence). CDR3 bases: TGTGCCAGCAGTCTTGACAGCACGGGTCGCTACACCTTC. This codes for CASSLDSTGRYTF.

This sequence joins TRBV7-2 and TRBJ2-5; D might be TRBD1 (6 bases). CDR3 length equals 17 residues. V was pared by 3 bases and J by 0 bases, with 17 bases between. Germline assignment: CDR1 SGHTA and CDR2 FQGNSA. The CDR3 sequence: CASSFPKYYRDQETQYF. In nucleotides, the CDR3 is TGTGCCAGCAGCTTCCCAAAATACTACAGGGACCAAGAGACCCAGTACTTC.

The chain couples TRBV14 to TRBJ1-2, with no clear D. The germline CDR1 and CDR2 sequences are SGHDN and FVKESK. The ends were cut back, 1 base at V and 7 bases at J, with 4 bases in the middle. The CDR3 is made up of 11 amino acids. CDR3 nucleotide sequence: TGTGCCAGCAGCCAAGCGGGTGGCTACACCTTC. Translation: CASSQAGGYTF.

The chain recombines TRBV7-9 with TRBJ2-7, with D tentatively TRBD2 (6 bases). V lost 1 base to trimming and J lost 2 bases, with 9 bases between them. This CDR3 spans 14 amino acids. Germline CDR1 and CDR2: SEHNR and FQNEAQ (reference sequence). The CDR3 region is CASSLVGGAYEQYF. The DNA for the CDR3 is TGTGCCAGCAGCTTAGTCGGAGGGGCCTACGAGCAGTACTTC.

The chain employs TRBV5-1 and TRBJ2-1; possible D gene TRBD2, 6 bases. Germline CDR1 and CDR2: SGHRS and YFSETQ. This CDR3 region has 15 residues. V was clipped by 5 bases and J by 1 base, with 13 bases between them. The CDR3 DNA reads as TGCGCCAGCAGTCAGCCGGGACTGTCCTACAATGAGCAGTTCTTC. Its protein is CASSQPGLSYNEQFF.

V gene TRBV10-3 combines with J gene TRBJ1-1, with D possibly being TRBD1 (6 bases). Germline V CDR1 and CDR2: ENHRY, SYGVKD. Deletions cut 8 bases from V and 1 base from J, with 14 bases between. CDR3 length equals 14 residues. In nucleotides, the CDR3 is TGTGCCATCGGAGAACAGGGAAGGAACACTGAAGCTTTCTTT. This codes for CAIGEQGRNTEAFF.

The chain uses TRBV5-1 and TRBJ2-1; TRBD1 agrees at 7 bases. This CDR3 spans 16 amino acids. CDR1 is SGHRS, CDR2 YFSETQ, per germline. The V and J ends lost 0 bases and 4 bases, in that order; junction bases with no gene match: 7. The CDR3 sequence: CASSLDGQGEYNEQFF. CDR3 bases: TGCGCCAGCAGCTTGGACGGCCAGGGGGAGTACAATGAGCAGTTCTTC.

CDR3 nucleotides: TGTGCCAGCAGCTTGGCCTCGACAGTGAAGAACCGGTACTTC. Its protein product is CASSLASTVKNRYF. The chain is built from TRBV5-8 and TRBJ2-5; TRBD1 is a possible D gene (5 bases). V gave up 0 bases and J gave up 13 bases, with 19 bases separating them. The CDR3 contains 14 residues. CDR1 is SGHTS and CDR2 is YDEGEE in the germline V gene.

The chain uses TRBV5-1 and TRBJ2-7; TRBD2 agrees at 14 bases. This CDR3 is built from 16 residues. Looked up from germline, CDR1 is SGHRS and CDR2 is YFSETQ. V was clipped by 0 bases and J by 2 bases; unmatched bases: 1. DNA for the CDR3: TGCGCCAGCAGCTTGGTGGGACTAGCGGGGGCCTACGAGCAGTACTTC. It specifies CASSLVGLAGAYEQYF.

The CDR3 reads CSALDTGGKKDTQYF. The CDR3 bases are TGCAGCGCTCTTGACACAGGGGGCAAAAAAGATACGCAGTATTTT. The J gene is TRBJ2-3, the V gene TRBV29-1, with 9 bases identical to TRBD1. J lost 5 bases, V lost 7 bases, and 13 bases had no gene match. The CDR3 is 15 amino acids. Germline V gene sequence: CDR1 SQVTM, CDR2 ANQGSEA.

The rearrangement uses TRBV29-1 and TRBJ1-1; D is uncertain. The CDR3 contains 13 residues. CDR1 and CDR2 from the germline V gene are SQVTM and ANQGSEA. V was cut by 2 bases and J by 2 bases, with 9 bases left in between. The CDR3 is CSVELTRNTEAFF. In DNA form, the CDR3 reads TGCAGCGTTGAACTTACGAGAAACACTGAAGCTTTCTTT.

The chain couples TRBV12-5 to TRBJ1-1; D gene ambiguous. The CDR3 has 13 residues. The V gene lost 0 bases and the J gene lost 4 bases, with 6 bases spanning the gap. Germline V gene lookup returns CDR1 LGHNT and CDR2 FRNRAP. CDR3 sequence: CASGLVYSTEAFF. DNA of the CDR3: TGTGCTAGTGGTTTGGTATATAGCACTGAAGCTTTCTTT.

The rearrangement uses TRBV30 and TRBJ1-1; D is uncertain. The V gene's germline CDR1 is GTSNPN and CDR2 SVGIG (reference sequence). V lost 4 bases and J lost 4, with 7 bases in between. The CDR3 sequence is 11 residues long. DNA for the CDR3: TGTGCCTGGATATTTAGCACTGAAGCTTTCTTT. Amino acid sequence: CAWIFSTEAFF.

This chain joins TRBV12-3 or TRBV12-4 and TRBJ2-5; possibly TRBD2 for D (5 bases). Trimming shortened V by 5 bases and J by 2 bases, and 9 bases separated the two germline ends. The CDR3 runs 13 residues. CDR3 amino acids: CASSPDWQETQYF. The CDR3 DNA is TGTGCCAGCAGTCCGGACTGGCAAGAGACCCAGTACTTC.

V is TRBV5-1 and J is TRBJ2-2; TRBD1 matches 10 bases. Germline V CDR1 and CDR2: SGHRS, YFSETQ. With V trimmed by 6 bases and J by 5 bases, 7 bases remained unmatched. The CDR3 covers 15 residues. The CDR3 nucleotides read TGCGCCAGCAACCTGGACAGGGGGGATACCGGGGAGCTGTTTTTT. Its translation is CASNLDRGDTGELFF. The full variable domain, its missing parts supplied by reference TRBV5-1 and TRBJ2-2, is KAGVTQTPRYLIKTRGQQVTLSCSPISGHRSVSWYQQTPGQGLQFLFEYFSETQRNKGNFPGRFSGRQFSNSRSEMNVSTLELGDSALYLCASNLDRGDTGELFFGEGSRLTVL.